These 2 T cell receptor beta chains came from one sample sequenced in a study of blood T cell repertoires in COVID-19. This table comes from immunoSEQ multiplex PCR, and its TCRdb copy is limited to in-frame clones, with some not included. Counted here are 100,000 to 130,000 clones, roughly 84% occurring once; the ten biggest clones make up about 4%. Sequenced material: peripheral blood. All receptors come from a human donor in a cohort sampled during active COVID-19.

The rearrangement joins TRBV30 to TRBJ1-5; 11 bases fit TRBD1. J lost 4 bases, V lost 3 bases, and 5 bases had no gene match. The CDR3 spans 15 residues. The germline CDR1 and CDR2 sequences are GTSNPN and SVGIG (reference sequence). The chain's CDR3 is CAWSGGTGGNQPQHF. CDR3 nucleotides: TGTGCCTGGAGCGGAGGGACAGGGGGAAATCAGCCCCAGCATTTT.

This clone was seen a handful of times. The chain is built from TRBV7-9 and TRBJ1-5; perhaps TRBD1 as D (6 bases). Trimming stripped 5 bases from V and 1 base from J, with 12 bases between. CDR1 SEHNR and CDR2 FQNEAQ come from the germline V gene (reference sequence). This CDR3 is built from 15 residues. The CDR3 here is CASSIQGNSNQPQHF. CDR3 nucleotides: TGTGCCAGCAGCATACAGGGTAACAGCAATCAGCCCCAGCATTTT. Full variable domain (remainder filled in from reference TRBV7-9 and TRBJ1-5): DTGVSQNPRHKITKRGQNVTFRCDPISEHNRLYWYRQTLGQGPEFLTYFQNEAQLEKSRLLSDRFSAERPKGSFSTLEIQRTEQGDSAMYLCASSIQGNSNQPQHFGDGTRLSIL.